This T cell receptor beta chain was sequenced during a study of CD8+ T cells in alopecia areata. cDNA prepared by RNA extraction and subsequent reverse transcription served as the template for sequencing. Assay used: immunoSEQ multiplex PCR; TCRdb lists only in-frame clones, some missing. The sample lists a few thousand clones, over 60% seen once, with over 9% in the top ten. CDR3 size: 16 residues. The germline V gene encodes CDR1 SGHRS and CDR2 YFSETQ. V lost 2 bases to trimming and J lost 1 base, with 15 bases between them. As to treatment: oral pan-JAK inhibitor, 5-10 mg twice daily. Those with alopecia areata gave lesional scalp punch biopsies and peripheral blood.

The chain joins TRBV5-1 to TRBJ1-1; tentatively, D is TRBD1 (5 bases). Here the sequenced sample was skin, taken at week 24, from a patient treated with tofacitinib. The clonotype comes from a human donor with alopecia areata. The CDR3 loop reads CASSLDGRVSNTEAFF. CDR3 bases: TGCGCCAGCAGCTTAGATGGCAGGGTCTCGAACACTGAAGCTTTCTTT.